The following is a T cell receptor beta chain sequence with its context. The entry originates in a study of shared clonotypes between healthy human individuals. This CDR3 contains 14 residues. Germline CDR1 reads MNHEY; CDR2 reads SMNVEV (reference sequence). V lost 0 bases, J lost 5 bases, and 3 bases stayed unmatched. Sequencing used immunoSEQ multiplex PCR; TCRdb keeps in-frame clones, though not all of them. The sample includes about 2.1 million clones, 85% to 95% seen only once; the top ten take around 1.7%. CD45RO negativity and positive selection for CCR7 defined naive CD8 cells, a population that excluded terminally differentiated effector memory CD45RA+ cells.

V and J are TRBV27 and TRBJ1-2; 7 bases align to TRBD1. The sequence derives from a young man in good health. Some clones in this sample may be carry-over from other donors' samples. The sequenced material came from naive CD8+ T cells from PBMCs. The CDR3 loop reads CASSLSRGRYGYTF. The DNA of the CDR3 is TGTGCCAGCAGTTTATCGAGGGGGCGTTATGGCTACACCTTC.